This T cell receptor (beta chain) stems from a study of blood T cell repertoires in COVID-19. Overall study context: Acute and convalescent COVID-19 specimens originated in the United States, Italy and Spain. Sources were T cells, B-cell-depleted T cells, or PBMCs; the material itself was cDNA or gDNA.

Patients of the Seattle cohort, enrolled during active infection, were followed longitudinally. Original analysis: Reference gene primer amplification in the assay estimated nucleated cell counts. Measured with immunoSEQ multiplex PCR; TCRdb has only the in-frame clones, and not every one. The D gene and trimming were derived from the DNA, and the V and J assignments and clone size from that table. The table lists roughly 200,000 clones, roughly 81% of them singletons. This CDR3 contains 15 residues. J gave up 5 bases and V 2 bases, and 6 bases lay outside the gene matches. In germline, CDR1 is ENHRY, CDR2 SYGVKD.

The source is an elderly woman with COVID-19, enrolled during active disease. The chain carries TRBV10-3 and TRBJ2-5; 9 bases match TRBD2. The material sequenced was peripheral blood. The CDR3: CAISEGGGALETQYF. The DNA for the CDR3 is TGTGCCATCAGTGAGGGCGGGGGGGCTTTGGAGACCCAGTACTTC.